This T cell receptor (beta chain) derives from a study of vaccination effects on CD4 cells after COVID-19. Across the whole study: It was a median of 72 days after the second dose that post-vaccine samples were obtained. Whole-study results and caveats: Newly vaccine-induced clones made up most of the convalescents' post-vaccine spike-reactive clones. Missing from the study were early post-infection timepoints, and its convalescent patients were few.

The CDR3 is made up of 13 amino acids. Between the trimmed V and J ends, which lost 4 bases and 6 bases, there was a span of 10 bases. This clone has just one count. Its antigen is currently unknown. A 10-day culture period preceded the isolation of CD4+ T cells. Infection dated between March and December 2020, before the Alpha, Beta and Delta variants reached the United States. Each participant received a vaccine that was either BNT162b2 or mRNA-1273, given as two doses. On days 3 and 7, fresh IL-2 medium replaced half the medium. Clones were read by immunoSEQ multiplex PCR, and TCRdb kept only the in-frame ones, dropping some. The sample records about 34,000 clones, roughly 80% being singletons.

This chain joins TRBV12-3 or TRBV12-4 and TRBJ2-1; D gene ambiguous. The sequencing used CD4+ T cells from PBMCs cultured without peptide, collected after COVID-19 vaccination. The sequence came from a human donor who had a prior SARS-CoV-2 infection. CDR3 in amino acids: CASSYGYSNEQFF. The CDR3 DNA sequence: TGTGCCAGCAGTTACGGGTATTCCAATGAGCAGTTCTTC.